This T cell receptor (beta chain) was retrieved from a study of tumor-infiltrating lymphocytes in primary liver carcinoma. Note on this clonotype: A junction end diverges from the germline sequence, so it may reflect a read error.

Per germline, CDR1 MNHEY and CDR2 SVGAGI. The CDR3 has 13 residues. The roughly 19-32 mg bulk tissue piece was not sorted before simultaneous RNA and DNA extraction. Making TCR beta cDNA involved approximately 520 ng total RNA and a constant-region primer. Generation of the TCR beta libraries relied on three nested multiplex PCR rounds using slightly modified ARM-PCR. A C-beta reverse primer was combined with TRBV1-TRBV30 forward primers in the first two PCR rounds, and each round had 10 cycles. Each CDR3 protein is one row after TCRdb ran MiXCR on the multiplex PCR reads. The sample has 120,000 or so distinct CDR3 sequences; 65% are singletons.

Sequencing was done on a sample of liver tumor tissue from sampling region 1. Subset specified: tumor region T1, superior pole. The gene calls are TRBV6-5 and TRBJ1-1; D is ambiguous. This receptor was taken from a woman between 55 and 75 years old with primary liver carcinoma and hepatitis B virus infection. In DNA, the CDR3 is TGTGCCAGCAGTTACCGAGAGCCCACTGAAGCCTTCTTT. Protein sequence: CASSYREPTEAFF.